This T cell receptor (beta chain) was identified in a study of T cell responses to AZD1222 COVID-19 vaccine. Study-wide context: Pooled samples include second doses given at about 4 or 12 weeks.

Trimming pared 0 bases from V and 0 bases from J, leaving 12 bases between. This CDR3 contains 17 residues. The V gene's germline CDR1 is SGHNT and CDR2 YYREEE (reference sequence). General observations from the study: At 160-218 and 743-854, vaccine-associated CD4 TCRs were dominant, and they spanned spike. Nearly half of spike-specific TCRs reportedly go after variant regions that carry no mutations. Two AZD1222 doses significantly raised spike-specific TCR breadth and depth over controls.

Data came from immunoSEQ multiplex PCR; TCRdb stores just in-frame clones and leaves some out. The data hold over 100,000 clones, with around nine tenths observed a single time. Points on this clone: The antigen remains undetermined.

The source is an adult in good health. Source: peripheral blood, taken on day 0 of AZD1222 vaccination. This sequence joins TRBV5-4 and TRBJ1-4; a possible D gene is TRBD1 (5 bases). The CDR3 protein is CASSLDGGLATNEKLFF. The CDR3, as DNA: TGTGCCAGCAGCTTGGATGGGGGTCTGGCAACTAATGAAAAACTGTTTTTT.